This T cell receptor beta chain was sequenced for a study of cytomegalovirus exposure and HLA in healthy donors. Background on the study: The same platform was used for the 110 or so validation repertoires as for the approximately 730 first-cohort repertoires, as reported in a later analysis.

Study conclusions and caveats: For cytomegalovirus status, the classifier reportedly gave diagnoses with high specificity and sensitivity. Subsequent analysis found a tendency for first-cohort TCR clusters to co-occur within the approximately 130 validation repertoires.

Here immunoSEQ multiplex PCR was the method, and the copy in TCRdb shows in-frame clones only, minus some. Of about 180,000 clones listed, around 85% are singletons. Details on this clone: The target antigen is unknown.

Sequenced material: PBMCs. This clonotype was obtained from a man between 18 and 29 years old in good health and CMV-seropositive.

DNA for the CDR3: TGTGCCAGTAGACAGGGTAACTATGGCTACACCTTC. Its protein is CASRQGNYGYTF. The gene calls are TRBV19 and TRBJ1-2, with D perhaps TRBD1 (6 bases). The germline V gene has CDR1 LNHDA and CDR2 SQIVND (reference sequence). Trimming removed 6 bases from V and 1 base from J, with 6 bases in between. The CDR3 consists of 12 residues.